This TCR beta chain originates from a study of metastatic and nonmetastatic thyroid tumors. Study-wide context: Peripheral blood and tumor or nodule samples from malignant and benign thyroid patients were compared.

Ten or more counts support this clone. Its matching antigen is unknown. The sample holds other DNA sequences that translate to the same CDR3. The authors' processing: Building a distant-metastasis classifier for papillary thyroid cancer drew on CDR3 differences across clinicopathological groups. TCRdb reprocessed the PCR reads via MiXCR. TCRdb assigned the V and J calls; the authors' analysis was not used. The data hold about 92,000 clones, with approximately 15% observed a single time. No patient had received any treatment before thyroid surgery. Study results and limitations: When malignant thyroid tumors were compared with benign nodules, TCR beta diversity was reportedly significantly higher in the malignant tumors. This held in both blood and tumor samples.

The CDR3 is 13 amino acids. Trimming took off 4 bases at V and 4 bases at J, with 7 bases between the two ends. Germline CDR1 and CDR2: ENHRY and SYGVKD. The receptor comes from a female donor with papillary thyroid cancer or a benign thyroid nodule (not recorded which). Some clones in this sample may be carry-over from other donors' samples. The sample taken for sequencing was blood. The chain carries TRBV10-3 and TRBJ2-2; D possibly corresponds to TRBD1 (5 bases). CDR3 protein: CAISAGRTGELFF. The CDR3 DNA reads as TGTGCCATCAGTGCAGGGCGCACCGGGGAGCTGTTTTTT.